The 9 T cell receptor beta chains in this list originate from one sample, sequenced in a study of blood T cell repertoires in COVID-19. The data were produced by immunoSEQ multiplex PCR, yet TCRdb's version contains in-frame clones alone and is incomplete. Of approximately 230,000 clones listed, 70% to 90% are singletons. The sequenced sample was PBMCs or T cells enriched from blood (not recorded which). The receptors originated from a man aged 18 to 30 who had recovered from COVID-19.

The V call is TRBV20-1, the J call TRBJ1-2, with D unresolved. The CDR3 is 11 residues long. V lost 3 bases to trimming and J lost 8 bases, with 10 bases between them. Germline V lookup: CDR1 DFQATT, CDR2 SNEGSKA (reference sequence). CDR3 sequence: CSASFGVGYTF. CDR3 nucleotide sequence: TGCAGTGCTAGTTTCGGGGTCGGCTACACCTTC.

The chain carries TRBV28 and TRBJ1-2; D is uncertain. CDR1 MDHEN and CDR2 SYDVKM come from the germline V gene. The CDR3 loop spans 12 amino acids. Trimming shortened V by 6 bases and J by 8 bases, and 13 bases separated the two germline ends. The CDR3 loop reads CASSRGINGYTF. The CDR3 DNA follows: TGTGCCAGCAGCCGGGGAATCAACGGCTACACCTTC.

The chain links TRBV6-4 to TRBJ2-1; 11 bases line up with TRBD2. Trimming at V came to 4 bases and at J to 0 bases, leaving 5 bases not matched to a gene. This CDR3 has 17 residues. Germline V gives CDR1 MRHNA, CDR2 SNTAGT. CDR3 loop: CASSAETSGVSYNEQFF. DNA for the CDR3: TGTGCCAGCAGTGCCGAGACTAGCGGGGTCTCCTACAATGAGCAGTTCTTC.

The CDR3 spells CASSANLMVVYNEQFF. The CDR3 bases are TGTGCCAGCAGCGCAAACCTAATGGTTGTCTACAATGAGCAGTTCTTC. The rearrangement joins TRBV5-4 to TRBJ2-1; D gene ambiguous. This CDR3 is 16 amino acids long. V was trimmed by 4 bases and J by 3 bases, leaving 17 bases between them. The germline gives CDR1 SGHNT, CDR2 YYREEE (reference sequence).

V usage is TRBV2 and J usage is TRBJ1-2, with TRBD1 matching over 7 bases. J gave up 7 bases and V 7 bases, and 6 bases lay outside the gene matches. CDR3 length: 12 amino acids. Germline V CDR1 and CDR2: SNHLY, FYNNEI. The CDR3 region has the DNA TGTGCCAGCATTACGACAGGGACTGGCTACACCTTC. It codes for CASITTGTGYTF. The variable domain in full, completed from reference TRBV2 and TRBJ1-2, reads EPEVTQTPSHQVTQMGQEVILRCVPISNHLYFYWYRQILGQKVEFLVSFYNNEISEKSEIFDDQFSVERPDGSNFTLKIRSTKLEDSAMYFCASITTGTGYTFGSGTRLTVV.

The rearrangement joins TRBV11-2 to TRBJ2-7, with 11 nucleotides matching TRBD1. Germline lookup yields CDR1 SGHAT and CDR2 FQNNGV. V was clipped by 5 bases and J by 0 bases; unmatched bases: 9. The CDR3 extends over 17 amino acids. The CDR3: CASSAGQGAPGSYEQYF. The DNA of the CDR3 is TGTGCCAGCAGCGCAGGACAGGGGGCGCCCGGCTCCTACGAGCAGTACTTC.

The V call is TRBV4-2, the J call TRBJ2-7; 9 bases agree with TRBD2. The V segment lost 3 bases and the J segment 0 bases; nucleotides outside the gene matches: 0. From germline, CDR1 is LGHNA and CDR2 YNFKEQ. CDR3 length equals 14 residues. The CDR3 reads CASSHSGGSYEQYF. For the CDR3, the DNA is TGTGCCAGCAGCCATAGCGGGGGCTCCTACGAGCAGTACTTC.

This chain links TRBV13 with TRBJ1-1; 8 bases are shared with TRBD1. V lost 5 bases and J lost 2; bases outside the gene matches: 7. CDR1 PRHDT and CDR2 FYEKMQ come from the germline V gene (reference sequence). This CDR3 is 15 amino acids long. The CDR3 nucleotides are TGTGCCAGCAGCCCCCAAGGACAGGGAAACACTGAAGCTTTCTTT. Residues: CASSPQGQGNTEAFF.

The chain combines TRBV6-1 with TRBJ2-1; possible D gene TRBD1, 5 bases. V lost 1 base to trimming and J lost 3 bases, with 10 bases between them. Germline V gene lookup returns CDR1 MNHNS and CDR2 SASEGT. This CDR3 is built from 15 residues. CDR3 loop: CASSEEKGRYNEQFF. CDR3 nucleotides: TGTGCCAGCAGTGAAGAGAAGGGGCGCTACAATGAGCAGTTCTTC.